This T cell receptor (beta chain) was identified in a study of shared clonotypes between healthy human individuals. The CDR3 runs to 16 residues. CDR1 GTSNPN and CDR2 SVGIG come from the germline V gene (reference sequence). J lost 1 base, V lost 2 bases, and 8 bases had no gene match. Points from the study as a whole: A reduction in generation probabilities was seen for non-shared clonotypes relative to those shared by all four donors.

Repertoires were generated with immunoSEQ multiplex PCR, while TCRdb's copy carries only in-frame clones and drops some. This sample has under 850,000 clones; roughly 72% occur once, and the top ten carry more than 1.5%. For this clone: Its antigen is currently unknown.

Sequencing used memory CD4+ T cells sorted from blood. This sample's subset: CD45RA-negative fraction. The receptor was isolated from a woman aged 25 to 39 in good health. This chain joins TRBV30 and TRBJ2-1; 7 nucleotides align to TRBD1. The CDR3: CAWSIHRGGSYNEQFF. The CDR3 nucleotides are TGTGCCTGGAGTATCCACAGGGGTGGATCCTACAATGAGCAGTTCTTC. Full variable domain (outside the CDR3, taken from reference TRBV30 and TRBJ2-1): SQTIHQWPATLVQPVGSPLSLECTVEGTSNPNLYWYRQAAGRGLQLLFYSVGIGQISSEVPQNLSASRPQDRQFILSSKKLLLSDSGFYLCAWSIHRGGSYNEQFFGPGTRLTVL.